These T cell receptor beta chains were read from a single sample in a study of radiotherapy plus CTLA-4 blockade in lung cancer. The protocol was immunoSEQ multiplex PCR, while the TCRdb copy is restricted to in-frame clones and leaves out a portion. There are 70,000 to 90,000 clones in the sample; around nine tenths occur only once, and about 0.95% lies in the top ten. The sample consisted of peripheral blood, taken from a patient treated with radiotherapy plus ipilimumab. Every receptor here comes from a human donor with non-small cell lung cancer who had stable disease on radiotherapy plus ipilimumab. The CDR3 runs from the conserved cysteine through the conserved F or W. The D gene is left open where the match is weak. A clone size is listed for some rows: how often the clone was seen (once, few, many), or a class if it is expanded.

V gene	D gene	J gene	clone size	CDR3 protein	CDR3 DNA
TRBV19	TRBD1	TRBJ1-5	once	CASSRDRDYRQPQHF	TGTGCCAGTAGCCGGGACAGGGATTACAGACAGCCCCAGCATTTT
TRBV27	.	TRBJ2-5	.	CASKTRETQYF	TGTGCCAGCAAAACGAGAGAGACCCAGTACTTC
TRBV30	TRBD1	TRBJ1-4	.	CAWRRDRGPEKLFF	TGTGCCTGGAGGAGGGACAGGGGGCCTGAAAAACTGTTTTTT
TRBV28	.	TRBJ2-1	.	CASSPAGLSYNEQFF	TGTGCCAGCAGTCCAGCGGGTCTCTCCTACAATGAGCAGTTCTTC
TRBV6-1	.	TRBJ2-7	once	CASRGQYEQYF	TGTGCCAGCAGGGGCCAGTACGAGCAGTACTTC
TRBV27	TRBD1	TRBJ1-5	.	CASSFDRVGNQPQHF	TGTGCCAGCAGTTTCGACAGGGTAGGCAATCAGCCCCAGCATTTT
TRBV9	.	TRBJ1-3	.	CASSIHPSTAGNTIYF	TGTGCCAGCAGCATCCACCCCTCGACTGCGGGAAACACCATATATTTT
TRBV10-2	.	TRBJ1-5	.	CASSDDGYQPQHF	TGCGCCAGCAGTGATGACGGGTATCAGCCCCAGCATTTT
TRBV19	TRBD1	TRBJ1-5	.	CASSMRGQGNQPQHF	TGTGCCAGTAGTATGCGGGGACAGGGAAATCAGCCCCAGCATTTT
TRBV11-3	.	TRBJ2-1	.	CASSLRGRGSYNEQFF	TGTGCCAGCAGCTTGAGGGGACGGGGCTCCTACAATGAGCAGTTCTTC
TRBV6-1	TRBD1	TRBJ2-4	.	CASSDMWFGTGAKNIQYF	TGTGCCAGCAGTGATATGTGGTTTGGGACAGGGGCCAAAAACATTCAGTACTTC
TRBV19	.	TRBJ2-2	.	CASSNGGIYTGELFF	TGTGCCAGTAGTAACGGCGGGATTTACACCGGGGAGCTGTTTTTT
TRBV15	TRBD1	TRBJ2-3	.	CATSRGDSLGDTQYF	TGTGCCACCAGCAGAGGGGACAGCCTTGGGGATACGCAGTATTTT
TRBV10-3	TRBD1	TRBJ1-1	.	CATGTGTTEAFF	TGTGCCACCGGGACAGGGACCACTGAAGCTTTCTTT